This TCR beta chain was captured by sequencing in a study of T cells in Graves' hyperthyroidism and ophthalmopathy. Study-level findings and limits: Most thyroid clonotypes expanded above 0.001 appeared in blood too. In validation, the model predicted ophthalmopathy. These predictions came a median about 6 months before onset.

Disease duration was under 3 months in the ophthalmopathy patients, who also had a Clinical Activity Score of at least 3 and a NOSPECS grade of at least 4. This clonotype was found a few times. Its antigen remains unidentified. RNA transcripts were the template for amplifying TCR beta CDR3 regions. The HTBI primer set was used in a first-round RT-PCR of the TCR CDR3. MiXCR, run by TCRdb on the multiplex PCR reads, gives a single entry per CDR3 protein. Among approximately 600,000 distinct CDR3 sequences, 14% were seen once, and the ten largest hold 6.5% to 9%. The sequenced material came from blood. This sequence was found in a woman aged 18-29 years with Graves' ophthalmopathy.

CDR3 sequence: CASSMPYRGNTEAFF. The CDR3, as DNA: TGTGCCAGCAGCATGCCATACAGGGGAAACACTGAAGCTTTCTTT. The V gene is TRBV7-6, the J gene TRBJ1-1; TRBD1 matches 7 bases. Losses at the gene ends were 5 bases for V and 2 bases for J; bases not matched to a gene: 8. Germline V gene sequence: CDR1 SGHVS, CDR2 FNYEAQ. The CDR3 has 15 residues.